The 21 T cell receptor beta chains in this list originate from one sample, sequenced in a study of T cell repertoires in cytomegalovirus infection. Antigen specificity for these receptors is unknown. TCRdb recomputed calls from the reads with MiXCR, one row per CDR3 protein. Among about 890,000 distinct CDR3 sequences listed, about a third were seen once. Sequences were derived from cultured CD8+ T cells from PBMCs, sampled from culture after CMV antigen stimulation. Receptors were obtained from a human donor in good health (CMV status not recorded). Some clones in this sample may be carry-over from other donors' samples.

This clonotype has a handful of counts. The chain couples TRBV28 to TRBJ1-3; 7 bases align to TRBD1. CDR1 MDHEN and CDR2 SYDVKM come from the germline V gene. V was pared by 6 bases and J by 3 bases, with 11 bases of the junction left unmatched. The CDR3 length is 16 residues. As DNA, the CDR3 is TGTGCCAGCAGACTGGACAGGCGGGCGGTTGGAAACACCATATATTTT. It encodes CASRLDRRAVGNTIYF.

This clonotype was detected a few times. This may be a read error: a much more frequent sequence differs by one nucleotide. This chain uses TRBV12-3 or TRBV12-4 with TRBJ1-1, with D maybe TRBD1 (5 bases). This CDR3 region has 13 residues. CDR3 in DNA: TGTGCCAGCAGCCCGGGGGGGAACGCTGAAGCTTTCTTT. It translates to CASSPGGNAEAFF.

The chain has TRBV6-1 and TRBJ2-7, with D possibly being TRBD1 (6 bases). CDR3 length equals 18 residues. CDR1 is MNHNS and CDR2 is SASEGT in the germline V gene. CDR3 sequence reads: CVSSELEHGTPADYEQYV. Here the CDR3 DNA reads TGTGTCAGCAGTGAACTAGAACATGGGACACCAGCAGACTACGAGCAGTACGTC.

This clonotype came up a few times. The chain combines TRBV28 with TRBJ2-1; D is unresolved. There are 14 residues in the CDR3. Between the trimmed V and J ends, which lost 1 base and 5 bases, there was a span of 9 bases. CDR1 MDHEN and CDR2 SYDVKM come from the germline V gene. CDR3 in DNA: TGTGCCAGCAGTTTATTTACTCAGGACAATGAGCAGTTCTTC. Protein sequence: CASSLFTQDNEQFF. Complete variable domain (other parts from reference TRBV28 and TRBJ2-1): DVKVTQSSRYLVKRTGEKVFLECVQDMDHENMFWYRQDPGLGLRLIYFSYDVKMKEKGDIPEGYSVSREKKERFSLILESASTNQTSMYLCASSLFTQDNEQFFGPGTRLTVL.

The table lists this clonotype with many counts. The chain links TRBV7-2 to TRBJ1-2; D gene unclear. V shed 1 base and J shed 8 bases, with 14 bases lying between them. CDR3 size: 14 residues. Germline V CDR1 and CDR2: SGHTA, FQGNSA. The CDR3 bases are TGTGCCAGCAGCTTAGTGAGTCCGATGGGAGGCTACACCTTC. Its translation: CASSLVSPMGGYTF.

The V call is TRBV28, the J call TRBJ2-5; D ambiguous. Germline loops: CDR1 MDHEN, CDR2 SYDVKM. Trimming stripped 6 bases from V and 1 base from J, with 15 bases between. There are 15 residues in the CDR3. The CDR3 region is CASRVYANPQETQYF. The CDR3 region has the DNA TGTGCCAGCAGAGTTTATGCGAACCCCCAAGAGACCCAGTACTTC.

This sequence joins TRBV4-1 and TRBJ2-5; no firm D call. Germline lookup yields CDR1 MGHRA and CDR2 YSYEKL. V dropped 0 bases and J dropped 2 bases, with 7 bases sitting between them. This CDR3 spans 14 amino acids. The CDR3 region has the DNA TGCGCCAGCAGCCAAGAGGGCTTACAAGAGACCCAGTACTTC. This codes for CASSQEGLQETQYF.

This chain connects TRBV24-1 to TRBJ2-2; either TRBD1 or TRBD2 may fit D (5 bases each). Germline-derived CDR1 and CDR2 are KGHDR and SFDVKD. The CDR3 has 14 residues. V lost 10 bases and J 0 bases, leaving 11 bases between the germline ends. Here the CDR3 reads CATHGTANTGELFF. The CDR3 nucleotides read TGTGCCACTCACGGGACGGCGAACACCGGGGAGCTGTTTTTT.

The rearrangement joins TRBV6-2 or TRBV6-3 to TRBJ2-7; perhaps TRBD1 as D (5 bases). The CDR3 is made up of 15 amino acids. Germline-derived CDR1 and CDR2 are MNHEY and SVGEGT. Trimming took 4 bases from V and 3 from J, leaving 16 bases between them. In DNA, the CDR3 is TGTGCCAGCAGTTTCTCAATAGGGGAAATCTACGAGCAGTACGTC. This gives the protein CASSFSIGEIYEQYV.

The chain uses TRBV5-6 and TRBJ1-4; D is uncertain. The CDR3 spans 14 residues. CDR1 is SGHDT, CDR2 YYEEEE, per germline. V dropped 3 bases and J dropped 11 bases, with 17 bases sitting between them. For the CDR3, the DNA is TGTGCCAGCAGCTCGGACGGAGAAGGAAGGAAACTGTTTTTT. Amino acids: CASSSDGEGRKLFF.

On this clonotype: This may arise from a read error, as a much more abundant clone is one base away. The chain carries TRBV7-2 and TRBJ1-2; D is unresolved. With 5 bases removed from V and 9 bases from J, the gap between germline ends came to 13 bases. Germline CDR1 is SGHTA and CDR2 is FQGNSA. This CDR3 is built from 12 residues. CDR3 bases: TGTGCCAGCAGCCAAGTCGCAGGACGCTACACCTTC. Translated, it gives CASSQVAGRYTF.

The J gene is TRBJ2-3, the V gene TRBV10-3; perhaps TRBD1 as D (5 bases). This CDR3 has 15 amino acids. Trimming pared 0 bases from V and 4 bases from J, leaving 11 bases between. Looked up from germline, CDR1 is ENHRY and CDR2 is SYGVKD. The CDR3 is CAISESVDRADTQYF. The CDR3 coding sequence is TGTGCCATCAGTGAGTCGGTCGACAGAGCAGATACGCAGTATTTT.

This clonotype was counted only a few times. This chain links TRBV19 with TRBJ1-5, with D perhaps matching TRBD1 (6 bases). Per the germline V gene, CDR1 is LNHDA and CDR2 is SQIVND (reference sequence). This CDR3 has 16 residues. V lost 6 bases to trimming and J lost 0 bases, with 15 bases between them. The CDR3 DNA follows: TGTGCCAGTAGCCCCCCAGGGGCATATAGCAATCAGCCCCAGCATTTT. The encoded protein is CASSPPGAYSNQPQHF.

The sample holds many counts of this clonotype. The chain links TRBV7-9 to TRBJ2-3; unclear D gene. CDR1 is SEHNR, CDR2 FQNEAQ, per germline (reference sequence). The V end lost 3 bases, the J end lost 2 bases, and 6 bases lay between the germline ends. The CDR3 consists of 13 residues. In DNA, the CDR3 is TGTGCCAGCAGCTTCCCAGACACAGATACGCAGTATTTT. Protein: CASSFPDTDTQYF. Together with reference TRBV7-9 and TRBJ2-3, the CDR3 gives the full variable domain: DTGVSQNPRHKITKRGQNVTFRCDPISEHNRLYWYRQTLGQGPEFLTYFQNEAQLEKSRLLSDRFSAERPKGSFSTLEIQRTEQGDSAMYLCASSFPDTDTQYFGPGTRLTVL.

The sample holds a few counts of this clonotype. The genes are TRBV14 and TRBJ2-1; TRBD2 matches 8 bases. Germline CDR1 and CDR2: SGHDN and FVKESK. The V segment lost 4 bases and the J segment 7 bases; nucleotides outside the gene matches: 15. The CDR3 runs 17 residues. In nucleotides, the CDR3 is TGTGCCAGCAGCCGTCGGGGTGTAGCGGGGCCGGGTAATGAGCAGTTCTTC. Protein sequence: CASSRRGVAGPGNEQFF.

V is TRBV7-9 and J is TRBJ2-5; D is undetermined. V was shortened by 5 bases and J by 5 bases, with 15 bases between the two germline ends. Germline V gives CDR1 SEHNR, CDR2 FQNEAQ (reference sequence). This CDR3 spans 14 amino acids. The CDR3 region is CASSASQTNETQYF. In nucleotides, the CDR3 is TGTGCCAGCAGCGCGAGCCAGACCAACGAGACCCAGTACTTC.

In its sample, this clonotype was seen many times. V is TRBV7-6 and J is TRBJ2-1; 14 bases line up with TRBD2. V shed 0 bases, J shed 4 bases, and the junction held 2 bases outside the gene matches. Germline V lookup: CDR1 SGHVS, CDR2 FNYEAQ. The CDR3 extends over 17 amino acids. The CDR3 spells CASSLAGLAGGYNEQFF. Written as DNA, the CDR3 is TGTGCCAGCAGCTTAGCCGGACTAGCGGGGGGATACAATGAGCAGTTCTTC.

The CDR3: CASSSGTSGVFSTDTQYF. CDR3 DNA: TGTGCCAGCAGCTCTGGGACTAGCGGGGTCTTTTCCACAGATACGCAGTATTTT. The rearrangement joins TRBV7-9 to TRBJ2-3, with 13 bases lining up with TRBD2. The CDR3 runs to 18 residues. After removal of 4 bases from V and 2 bases from J, the junction contained 9 bases not matched to a gene. In germline, CDR1 is SEHNR, CDR2 FQNEAQ (reference sequence).

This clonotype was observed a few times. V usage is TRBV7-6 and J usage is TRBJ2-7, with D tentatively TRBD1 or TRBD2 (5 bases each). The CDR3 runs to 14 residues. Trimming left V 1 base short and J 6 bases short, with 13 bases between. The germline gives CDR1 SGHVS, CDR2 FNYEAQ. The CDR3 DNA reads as TGTGCCAGCAGCTTAGATCAGGGAGAGGGCGAGCAGTACGTC. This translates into CASSLDQGEGEQYV.

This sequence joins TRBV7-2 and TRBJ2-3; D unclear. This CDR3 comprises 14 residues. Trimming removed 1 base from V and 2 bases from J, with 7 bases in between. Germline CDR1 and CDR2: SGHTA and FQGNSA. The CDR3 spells CASSLDFPTDTQYF. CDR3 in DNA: TGTGCCAGCAGCTTAGACTTCCCCACAGATACGCAGTATTTT. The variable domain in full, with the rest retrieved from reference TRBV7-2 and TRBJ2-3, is GAGVSQSPSNKVTEKGKDVELRCDPISGHTALYWYRQSLGQGLEFLIYFQGNSAPDKSGLPSDRFSAERTGGSVSTLTIQRTQQEDSAVYLCASSLDFPTDTQYFGPGTRLTVL.

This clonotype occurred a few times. CDR3 nucleotide sequence: TGTGCCAGCAGCTTTGGCCCAGTAGGGGAAGCTTTCTTT. This encodes CASSFGPVGEAFF. The chain has TRBV7-3 and TRBJ1-1; D is undetermined. The V and J ends lost 3 bases and 8 bases respectively, with 13 bases between them. This CDR3 has 13 amino acids. The V gene's germline CDR1 is SGHTA and CDR2 FQGTGA.